The source of this TCR beta chain is a study of Tregs in tolerant kidney transplant recipients. Study findings and constraints: Nucleotide sequences could not be compared across some patients' samples due to primer changes.

Germline assignment: CDR1 SNHLY and CDR2 FYNNEI. V lost 2 bases to trimming and J lost 6 bases, with 11 bases between them. The CDR3 contains 14 residues. As for this clone: Its antigen remains unknown.

Only in-frame clones appear in the TCRdb table, and some are missing; sequencing was by immunoSEQ multiplex PCR. The table shows about 87,000 clones, with roughly 93% occurring only once. J is TRBJ1-5 and V is TRBV2; unclear D gene. The input for sequencing was CD4+ T cells from blood, taken before the transplant. This receptor was taken from a human donor who received a combined kidney and bone marrow transplant. The CDR3 protein is CASSENLGAQPQHF. In DNA, the CDR3 is TGTGCCAGCAGTGAAAATTTGGGAGCTCAGCCCCAGCATTTT.